The 16 T cell receptor beta chains below were found in one sample sequenced in a study of cytomegalovirus exposure and HLA in healthy donors (dated by TCRdb to 2016 to 2017). The library was built by means of the immunoSEQ multiplex PCR assay. The multiplex PCR relied on a mix of 60 forward primers for TCR Vbeta segments and 13 reverse primers for TCR Jbeta segments. This immuneACCESS table, as held by TCRdb, lists in-frame sequences with V and J called but not all clones. Of the missing ones, under half trace to an unresolved V gene in checked studies; the others have no known cause. Here the sample has about 140,000 clones; just over 65% occur a single time. The ten largest clonotypes hold approximately 6.5% of the sample. The material sequenced was PBMCs. These TCRs come from a woman aged 60-70 years in good health and CMV-seronegative.

J is TRBJ2-5 and V is TRBV5-6; 10 positions agree with TRBD2. CDR1 is SGHDT, CDR2 YYEEEE, per germline. The ends lost 0 bases at V and 10 bases at J; junction bases unmatched: 15. The CDR3 loop spans 17 amino acids. The CDR3 DNA follows: TGTGCCAGCAGCTTGGTGGCTAGCGGGGGCCCCCAGGGGGGCCAGTACTTC. It codes for CASSLVASGGPQGGQYF.

This clone was seen just once. The genes are TRBV27 and TRBJ2-3, with D perhaps matching TRBD2 (5 bases). Per germline, CDR1 MNHEY and CDR2 SMNVEV (reference sequence). Trimming stripped 4 bases from V and 7 bases from J, with 18 bases between. The CDR3 has 15 residues. The CDR3 DNA reads as TGTGCCAGCAGTTCAAGCACGGGGAGACTTTATACGCAGTATTTT. It yields the protein CASSSSTGRLYTQYF.

The table lists this clone with a few counts. The chain joins TRBV5-1 to TRBJ1-2; 8 bases agree with TRBD1. The CDR3 runs to 15 residues. The V segment lost 6 bases and the J segment 0 bases; nucleotides outside the gene matches: 7. CDR1 and CDR2 (germline): SGHRS, YFSETQ. CDR3 loop: CASTPWTGTNYGYTF. As DNA, the CDR3 is TGCGCCAGCACCCCCTGGACAGGGACTAACTATGGCTACACCTTC.

The chain is built from TRBV2 and TRBJ2-7, with 8 bases that match TRBD2. The CDR3 length is 16 residues. The trim removed 6 bases at V and 1 base at J, leaving 11 bases unmatched. The germline V gene has CDR1 SNHLY and CDR2 FYNNEI. The CDR3 spells CASSTRLAIESYEQYF. CDR3 nucleotides: TGTGCCAGCAGCACAAGACTAGCGATCGAATCCTACGAGCAGTACTTC.

The V call is TRBV19, the J call TRBJ2-2; D call uncertain. Germline CDR1 is LNHDA and CDR2 is SQIVND (reference sequence). CDR3 length: 13 residues. V dropped 5 bases and J dropped 4 bases, with 8 bases sitting between them. The DNA of the CDR3 is TGTGCCAGTAGTCCCCTATCCACCGGGGAGCTGTTTTTT. Translating it yields CASSPLSTGELFF.

The J gene is TRBJ2-2, the V gene TRBV5-1, with 9 bases that match TRBD1. J was trimmed by 4 bases and V by 2 bases; bases with no gene match: 3. Per germline, CDR1 SGHRS and CDR2 YFSETQ. CDR3 length: 15 residues. CDR3 sequence (DNA): TGCGCCAGCAGCTTTGACAGGGGGAGCACCGGGGAGCTGTTTTTT. Translation: CASSFDRGSTGELFF.

J is TRBJ2-4 and V is TRBV29-1; D is perhaps TRBD2 (6 bases). The germline gives CDR1 SQVTM, CDR2 ANQGSEA. CDR3 length: 12 residues. V dropped 2 bases and J dropped 7 bases, with 9 bases sitting between them. CDR3 nucleotides: TGCAGCGTTGAATGGGGGAGGAACATTCAGTACTTC. Its translation is CSVEWGRNIQYF.

The chain couples TRBV4-3 to TRBJ2-1, with 11 bases that match TRBD2. V shed 0 bases and J 10 bases; nucleotides not matched to a gene: 17. Per germline, CDR1 LGHNA and CDR2 YSLEER. The CDR3 extends over 19 amino acids. The CDR3 region has the DNA TGCGCCAGCAGCCAAGAAAACCTTGGGACTAGCGGAAACTACAGGGAGCAGTTCTTC. This gives the protein CASSQENLGTSGNYREQFF.

This chain joins TRBV2 and TRBJ1-1; D is unresolved. Germline assignment: CDR1 SNHLY and CDR2 FYNNEI. Trimming took off 7 bases at V and 1 base at J, with 13 bases between the two ends. The CDR3 runs 14 residues. The CDR3 sequence: CASKAGRSNTEAFF. CDR3 DNA: TGTGCCAGCAAGGCTGGCAGGTCGAACACTGAAGCTTTCTTT.

V gene TRBV11-2 combines with J gene TRBJ1-4, with 7 bases lining up with TRBD1. V lost 5 bases and J lost 4; bases outside the gene matches: 7. The germline V gene encodes CDR1 SGHAT and CDR2 FQNNGV. This CDR3 is 15 amino acids long. CDR3 DNA: TGTGCCAGCAGCACCTCGGACAGGAATAATGAAAAACTGTTTTTT. This translates into CASSTSDRNNEKLFF.

The chain links TRBV9 to TRBJ1-3; no definite D call. Germline V gives CDR1 SGDLS, CDR2 YYNGEE. V was shortened by 0 bases and J by 2 bases, with 12 bases between the two germline ends. The CDR3 spans 16 residues. The CDR3 loop is CASSVVSGSTGNTIYF. The CDR3 coding sequence is TGTGCCAGCAGCGTAGTGTCTGGCTCAACTGGAAACACCATATATTTT.

The CDR3 protein is CASRGTENTEAFF. In DNA form, the CDR3 reads TGTGCCAGCAGAGGGACAGAGAACACTGAAGCTTTCTTT. The chain employs TRBV2 and TRBJ1-1; 7 bases map to TRBD1. V lost 6 bases and J lost 1; bases outside the gene matches: 2. Germline V gives CDR1 SNHLY, CDR2 FYNNEI. The CDR3 spans 13 residues.

The genes are TRBV4-1 and TRBJ2-3, with unresolved D. Germline V gene sequence: CDR1 MGHRA, CDR2 YSYEKL. V lost 2 bases and J lost 10, with 16 bases in between. The CDR3 runs 14 residues. The DNA for the CDR3 is TGCGCCAGCAGCCAAAACCCCCGGTCTCCACCGCAGTATTTT. Protein sequence: CASSQNPRSPPQYF.

V usage is TRBV6-1 and J usage is TRBJ2-7, with 8 nucleotides matching TRBD1. The CDR3 is 13 residues long. Trimming took 6 bases from V and 6 from J; bases not matched to a gene: 7. Germline lookup yields CDR1 MNHNS and CDR2 SASEGT. This CDR3 is CASRSQGAGEQYF. In nucleotides, the CDR3 is TGTGCCAGCAGAAGCCAGGGGGCCGGCGAGCAGTACTTC.

This clone was seen a few times. The gene calls are TRBV4-3 and TRBJ2-3; 8 bases align to TRBD2. The CDR3 runs to 16 residues. The germline gives CDR1 LGHNA, CDR2 YSLEER. Trimming at V came to 2 bases and at J to 5 bases, leaving 9 bases not matched to a gene. The CDR3 loop reads CASSQSGGGRGDTQYF. The CDR3 DNA follows: TGCGCCAGCAGCCAATCCGGGGGGGGCCGTGGAGATACGCAGTATTTT.

The J gene is TRBJ1-4, the V gene TRBV5-5, with 7 bases lining up with TRBD1. V was pared by 7 bases and J by 0 bases, with 6 bases of the junction left unmatched. The CDR3 covers 15 residues. Looked up from germline, CDR1 is SGHKS and CDR2 is YYEKEE (reference sequence). The DNA for the CDR3 is TGTGCCAGCCGCTCAGGGGGTACAACTAATGAAAAACTGTTTTTT. It codes for CASRSGGTTNEKLFF. Together with reference TRBV5-5 and TRBJ1-4, the CDR3 gives the full variable domain: DAGVTQSPTHLIKTRGQQVTLRCSPISGHKSVSWYQQVLGQGPQFIFQYYEKEERGRGNFPDRFSARQFPNYSSELNVNALLLGDSALYLCASRSGGTTNEKLFFGSGTQLSVL.